Listed below are T cell receptor beta chains from one sample, sequenced in a study of Graves' ophthalmopathy and Graves' hyperthyroidism. TCRdb reprocessed the multiplex PCR reads with MiXCR, giving one entry per CDR3 protein. Of approximately 150,000 distinct CDR3 sequences in the sample, under 45% were seen once. Input material: peripheral blood. These receptors originate from a man aged 25 to 40 with Graves' ophthalmopathy. The CDR3 runs from the conserved cysteine through the conserved F or W. The D gene is left open where the match is weak. Size tells how often a clone was seen (once, few, many) or the class of an expanded clone, and some rows leave it out.

cdr3_aa: CATSDRYGYTF
cdr3_nt: TGTGCCACCAGTGACAGGTACGGCTACACCTTC
j_call: TRBJ1-2
d_call: -
clone_size: few
v_call: TRBV24-1

cdr3_aa: CASSLSSLVHEQYF
cdr3_nt: TGTGCCAGCAGTTTATCTTCACTAGTCCACGAGCAGTACTTC
j_call: TRBJ2-7
d_call: -
clone_size: few
v_call: TRBV27

cdr3_aa: CASSFSGRTDTQYF
cdr3_nt: TGTGCCAGCAGTTTTAGCGGGAGGACAGATACGCAGTATTTT
j_call: TRBJ2-3
d_call: TRBD2
clone_size: -
v_call: TRBV12-3/TRBV12-4

cdr3_aa: CASSLATSSYEQYF
cdr3_nt: TGTGCCAGCAGCTTAGCGACTAGCTCCTACGAGCAGTACTTC
j_call: TRBJ2-7
d_call: -
clone_size: -
v_call: TRBV6-5

cdr3_aa: CASSYLRDRGIRDTEAFF
cdr3_nt: TGTGCCAGCAGTTATCTGAGGGACAGGGGAATTCGAGACACTGAAGCTTTCTTT
j_call: TRBJ1-1
d_call: TRBD1
clone_size: many
v_call: TRBV6-2/TRBV6-3

cdr3_aa: CASSEGPYYGYTF
cdr3_nt: TGTGCCAGCAGTGAAGGGCCCTACTATGGCTACACCTTC
j_call: TRBJ1-2
d_call: -
clone_size: many
v_call: TRBV6-1

cdr3_aa: CASSTGGYGYTF
cdr3_nt: TGTGCCAGCAGCACCGGTGGCTATGGCTACACCTTC
j_call: TRBJ1-2
d_call: -
clone_size: -
v_call: TRBV12-3/TRBV12-4

cdr3_aa: CASSPGAASGALAKNIQYF
cdr3_nt: TGCGCCAGCAGCCCCGGGGCAGCTAGCGGAGCTCTAGCCAAAAACATTCAGTACTTC
j_call: TRBJ2-4
d_call: TRBD2
clone_size: many
v_call: TRBV4-3

cdr3_aa: CASSRGTSTHEQYF
cdr3_nt: TGTGCCAGCAGTCGAGGGACTAGTACCCACGAGCAGTACTTC
j_call: TRBJ2-7
d_call: TRBD2
clone_size: -
v_call: TRBV12-3/TRBV12-4

cdr3_aa: CASSIDLTVGNQPQHF
cdr3_nt: TGTGCCAGTAGTATAGATCTAACAGTAGGCAATCAGCCCCAGCATTTT
j_call: TRBJ1-5
d_call: -
clone_size: -
v_call: TRBV19

cdr3_aa: CASSQDLAGAYEQYF
cdr3_nt: TGCGCCAGCAGCCAAGATCTAGCGGGAGCCTACGAGCAGTACTTC
j_call: TRBJ2-7
d_call: TRBD2
clone_size: few
v_call: TRBV4-1

cdr3_aa: CASSLGGRLETQYF
cdr3_nt: TGTGCCAGCAGTTTAGGGGGCAGGCTGGAGACCCAGTACTTC
j_call: TRBJ2-5
d_call: -
clone_size: few
v_call: TRBV27

cdr3_aa: CASSEVPEQPQHF
cdr3_nt: TGTGCCAGCAGTGAAGTACCCGAACAGCCCCAGCATTTT
j_call: TRBJ1-5
d_call: -
clone_size: many
v_call: TRBV6-1

cdr3_aa: CASSTGTGGFRSNQPQHF
cdr3_nt: TGTGCCAGCAGTACCGGGACAGGGGGGTTTAGGAGCAATCAGCCCCAGCATTTT
j_call: TRBJ1-5
d_call: TRBD1
clone_size: -
v_call: TRBV12-3/TRBV12-4

cdr3_aa: CASSWSGGVSYEQYF
cdr3_nt: TGTGCCAGCAGTTGGTCAGGGGGTGTCTCCTACGAGCAGTACTTC
j_call: TRBJ2-7
d_call: TRBD1
clone_size: few
v_call: TRBV6-2/TRBV6-3

cdr3_aa: CASSPRQGPNTEAFF
cdr3_nt: TGTGCCAGCAGCCCCAGACAGGGTCCGAACACTGAAGCTTTCTTT
j_call: TRBJ1-1
d_call: TRBD1
clone_size: many
v_call: TRBV11-3

cdr3_aa: CASSLTVGPYYGYTF
cdr3_nt: TGTGCCAGCAGCCTTACCGTAGGACCCTACTATGGCTACACCTTC
j_call: TRBJ1-2
d_call: -
clone_size: many
v_call: TRBV28

cdr3_aa: CASSLAEGTFGSQETQYF
cdr3_nt: TGTGCCAGCAGTTTAGCGGAGGGAACGTTTGGGTCCCAAGAGACCCAGTACTTC
j_call: TRBJ2-5
d_call: -
clone_size: few
v_call: TRBV12-3/TRBV12-4

cdr3_aa: CASSLALTLAGETQYF
cdr3_nt: TGTGCCAGCAGCCTAGCCCTGACCCTCGCGGGAGAGACCCAGTACTTC
j_call: TRBJ2-5
d_call: -
clone_size: many
v_call: TRBV12-3/TRBV12-4

cdr3_aa: CASSQAIEGAVGELFF
cdr3_nt: TGTGCCAGCAGCCAAGCAATAGAGGGGGCGGTCGGGGAGCTGTTTTTT
j_call: TRBJ2-2
d_call: TRBD1
clone_size: many
v_call: TRBV4-2

cdr3_aa: CASSEMPVANYGYTF
cdr3_nt: TGTGCCAGCAGTGAAATGCCAGTTGCCAACTATGGCTACACCTTC
j_call: TRBJ1-2
d_call: -
clone_size: -
v_call: TRBV6-1

cdr3_aa: CSARDPARGGTEAFF
cdr3_nt: TGCAGTGCTAGAGATCCTGCAAGGGGAGGGACTGAAGCTTTCTTT
j_call: TRBJ1-1
d_call: -
clone_size: many
v_call: TRBV20-1

cdr3_aa: CASSLGVARSEQYF
cdr3_nt: TGTGCCAGCAGCTTAGGGGTAGCTAGGAGCGAGCAGTACTTC
j_call: TRBJ2-7
d_call: -
clone_size: medium-sized
v_call: TRBV11-2

cdr3_aa: CSARFTGHGYTF
cdr3_nt: TGCAGTGCTAGGTTCACAGGCCATGGCTACACCTTC
j_call: TRBJ1-2
d_call: -
clone_size: many
v_call: TRBV20-1

cdr3_aa: CASSLGGFLSNQETQYF
cdr3_nt: TGTGCCAGCAGCTTAGGGGGCTTCTTATCGAACCAAGAGACCCAGTACTTC
j_call: TRBJ2-5
d_call: -
clone_size: few
v_call: TRBV7-6

cdr3_aa: CASSYSAPGLHRGETQYF
cdr3_nt: TGTGCCAGCAGTTACTCGGCCCCAGGACTACATCGTGGGGAGACCCAGTACTTC
j_call: TRBJ2-5
d_call: -
clone_size: few
v_call: TRBV6-5

cdr3_aa: CASSPRKGETQYF
cdr3_nt: TGTGCCAGCAGTCCCCGGAAGGGTGAGACCCAGTACTTC
j_call: TRBJ2-5
d_call: -
clone_size: -
v_call: TRBV27

cdr3_aa: CASSLATGTQPQHF
cdr3_nt: TGTGCCAGCAGTCTAGCGACAGGGACTCAGCCCCAGCATTTT
j_call: TRBJ1-5
d_call: TRBD1
clone_size: -
v_call: TRBV12-3/TRBV12-4

cdr3_aa: CASSFSDDYEQYF
cdr3_nt: TGTGCCAGCAGTTTTTCCGACGACTACGAGCAGTACTTC
j_call: TRBJ2-7
d_call: -
clone_size: -
v_call: TRBV6-5

cdr3_aa: CASSQEGPSLGGETQYF
cdr3_nt: TGCGCCAGCAGCCAAGAGGGCCCCTCTCTAGGGGGGGAGACCCAGTACTTC
j_call: TRBJ2-5
d_call: -
clone_size: many
v_call: TRBV4-1

cdr3_aa: CASSLAQGPKYSPLHF
cdr3_nt: TGTGCCAGCAGCTTGGCACAGGGACCAAAATATTCACCCCTCCACTTT
j_call: TRBJ1-6
d_call: -
clone_size: -
v_call: TRBV7-2

cdr3_aa: CASSQEDRPYEQYF
cdr3_nt: TGTGCCAGCAGCCAAGAGGACAGGCCTTACGAGCAGTACTTC
j_call: TRBJ2-7
d_call: TRBD1
clone_size: -
v_call: TRBV5-5

cdr3_aa: CASSLVRQGSEKLFF
cdr3_nt: TGTGCCAGCAGTTTAGTGAGACAGGGGTCCGAAAAACTGTTTTTT
j_call: TRBJ1-4
d_call: TRBD1
clone_size: many
v_call: TRBV12-3/TRBV12-4

cdr3_aa: CASSQDGSAANSYYEQYF
cdr3_nt: TGCGCCAGCAGCCAAGATGGTTCGGCAGCGAACTCTTACTACGAGCAGTACTTC
j_call: TRBJ2-7
d_call: -
clone_size: many
v_call: TRBV4-1

cdr3_aa: CASSTRDSAFF
cdr3_nt: TGTGCCAGCTCCACCCGCGACTCGGCTTTCTTT
j_call: TRBJ1-1
d_call: -
clone_size: many
v_call: TRBV18

cdr3_aa: CASRPPGVPGELFF
cdr3_nt: TGTGCCAGCAGACCCCCGGGGGTCCCTGGGGAGCTGTTTTTT
j_call: TRBJ2-2
d_call: -
clone_size: many
v_call: TRBV28

cdr3_aa: CASGRQGALAGELFF
cdr3_nt: TGTGCCAGCGGCCGACAGGGGGCTTTGGCTGGGGAGCTGTTTTTT
j_call: TRBJ2-2
d_call: TRBD1
clone_size: many
v_call: TRBV6-1

cdr3_aa: CASSKTTLGEAGELFF
cdr3_nt: TGTGCCAGCAGCAAGACGACTCTGGGGGAGGCCGGGGAGCTGTTTTTT
j_call: TRBJ2-2
d_call: -
clone_size: -
v_call: TRBV7-8

cdr3_aa: CASTEDSSHSPLHF
cdr3_nt: TGTGCCAGCACCGAGGACAGTTCTCATTCACCCCTCCACTTT
j_call: TRBJ1-6
d_call: -
clone_size: -
v_call: TRBV6-1

cdr3_aa: CASSKPTGRTGELFF
cdr3_nt: TGTGCCAGCAGTAAACCCACCGGACGCACCGGGGAGCTGTTTTTT
j_call: TRBJ2-2
d_call: -
clone_size: many
v_call: TRBV6-1

cdr3_aa: CASSPFPRAASNQPQHF
cdr3_nt: TGTGCCAGCAGTCCCTTTCCCCGGGCAGCTAGCAATCAGCCCCAGCATTTT
j_call: TRBJ1-5
d_call: -
clone_size: many
v_call: TRBV6-2/TRBV6-3

cdr3_aa: CASSIQGTEAFF
cdr3_nt: TGTGCCAGCAGTATACAGGGCACTGAAGCTTTCTTT
j_call: TRBJ1-1
d_call: -
clone_size: many
v_call: TRBV12-3/TRBV12-4

cdr3_aa: CASSWKTGRNYEQYF
cdr3_nt: TGTGCCAGCAGCTGGAAGACAGGACGCAATTACGAGCAGTACTTC
j_call: TRBJ2-7
d_call: -
clone_size: many
v_call: TRBV7-2

cdr3_aa: CASSSTTRLAGPLEQYF
cdr3_nt: TGTGCCAGCAGTTCGACGACCCGACTAGCGGGCCCCCTCGAGCAGTACTTC
j_call: TRBJ2-7
d_call: TRBD2
clone_size: -
v_call: TRBV27

cdr3_aa: CASSLPGDSNQPQHF
cdr3_nt: TGTGCCAGCAGTTTACCGGGGGATAGCAATCAGCCCCAGCATTTT
j_call: TRBJ1-5
d_call: -
clone_size: many
v_call: TRBV6-2/TRBV6-3

cdr3_aa: CASSLRSAGDRDTEAFF
cdr3_nt: TGTGCCAGCAGCTTAAGGTCCGCAGGGGATCGGGACACTGAAGCTTTCTTT
j_call: TRBJ1-1
d_call: -
clone_size: -
v_call: TRBV11-2

cdr3_aa: CASRTGESYGYTF
cdr3_nt: TGTGCCAGCAGGACAGGGGAATCGTATGGCTACACCTTC
j_call: TRBJ1-2
d_call: TRBD1
clone_size: -
v_call: TRBV6-2/TRBV6-3

cdr3_aa: CASSEGAGGSSYEQYF
cdr3_nt: TGTGCCAGCAGTGAAGGCGCAGGGGGGAGCTCCTACGAGCAGTACTTC
j_call: TRBJ2-7
d_call: -
clone_size: many
v_call: TRBV6-1

cdr3_aa: CASSPRQGLRNTEAFF
cdr3_nt: TGTGCCAGCAGTCCAAGACAGGGATTGCGTAACACTGAAGCTTTCTTT
j_call: TRBJ1-1
d_call: TRBD1
clone_size: many
v_call: TRBV6-5

cdr3_aa: CASRRDLGGAFF
cdr3_nt: TGTGCCAGCAGGAGAGACTTGGGAGGAGCTTTCTTT
j_call: TRBJ1-1
d_call: -
clone_size: -
v_call: TRBV12-3/TRBV12-4

cdr3_aa: CATSGTANTGELFF
cdr3_nt: TGTGCCACGTCCGGGACGGCGAATACCGGGGAGCTGTTTTTT
j_call: TRBJ2-2
d_call: -
clone_size: many
v_call: TRBV24-1

cdr3_aa: CASSFGRGDEQYF
cdr3_nt: TGTGCCAGCAGTTTCGGGCGCGGGGACGAGCAGTACTTC
j_call: TRBJ2-7
d_call: -
clone_size: -
v_call: TRBV12-3/TRBV12-4

cdr3_aa: CASIPRRGGEETQYF
cdr3_nt: TGTGCCAGCATCCCGCGCAGGGGGGGCGAAGAGACCCAGTACTTC
j_call: TRBJ2-5
d_call: -
clone_size: many
v_call: TRBV6-5